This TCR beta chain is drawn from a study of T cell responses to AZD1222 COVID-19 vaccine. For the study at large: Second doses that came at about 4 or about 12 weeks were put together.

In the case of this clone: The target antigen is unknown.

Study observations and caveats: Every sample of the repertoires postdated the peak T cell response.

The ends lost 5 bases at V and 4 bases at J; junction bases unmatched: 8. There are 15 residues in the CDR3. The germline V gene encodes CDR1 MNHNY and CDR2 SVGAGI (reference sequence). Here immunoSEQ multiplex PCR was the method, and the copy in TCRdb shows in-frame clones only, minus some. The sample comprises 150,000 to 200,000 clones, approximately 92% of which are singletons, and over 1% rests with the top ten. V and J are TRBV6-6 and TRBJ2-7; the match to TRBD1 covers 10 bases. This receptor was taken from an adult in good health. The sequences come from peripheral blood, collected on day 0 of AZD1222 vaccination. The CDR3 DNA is TGTGCCAGCAGTACCCTACGGACAGGGGGGTACGAGCAGTACTTC. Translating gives CASSTLRTGGYEQYF.